This T cell receptor (beta chain) was identified during a study of T cells in Graves' hyperthyroidism and ophthalmopathy. Germline CDR1 and CDR2: SGHRS and YFSETQ. The CDR3 is made up of 14 amino acids. Trimming stripped 0 bases from V and 7 bases from J, with 10 bases between. The source material, RNA transcripts, was used to amplify TCR beta CDR3 regions. An initial round of RT-PCR targeting the TCR CDR3 relied on the HTBI primer set. One entry per CDR3 protein results from TCRdb running MiXCR on the multiplex PCR reads. This sample carries some 270,000 distinct CDR3 sequences, approximately 14% of them seen once, and the ten largest clones take around 8%.

This sequence originates from a woman in her thirties or forties with Graves' hyperthyroidism. The sample comprised blood. The chain links TRBV5-1 to TRBJ1-4, with a possible D match to TRBD1 (5 bases). CDR3 in DNA: TGCGCCAGCAGCTTGGAGGGGTACAGTGAAAAACTGTTTTTT. Its protein is CASSLEGYSEKLFF.